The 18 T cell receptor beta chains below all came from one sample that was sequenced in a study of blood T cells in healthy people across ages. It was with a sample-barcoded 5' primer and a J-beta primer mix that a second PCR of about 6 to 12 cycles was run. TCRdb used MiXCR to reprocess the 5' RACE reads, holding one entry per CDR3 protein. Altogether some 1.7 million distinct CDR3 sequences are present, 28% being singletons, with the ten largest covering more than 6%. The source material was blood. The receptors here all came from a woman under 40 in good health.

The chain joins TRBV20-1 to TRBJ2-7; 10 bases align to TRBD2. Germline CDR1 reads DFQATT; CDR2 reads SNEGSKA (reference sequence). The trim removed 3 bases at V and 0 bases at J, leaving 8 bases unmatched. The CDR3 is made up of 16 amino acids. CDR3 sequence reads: CSASLGPSGGSYEQYF. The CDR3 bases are TGCAGTGCTAGCCTGGGCCCTAGCGGGGGCTCCTACGAGCAGTACTTC.

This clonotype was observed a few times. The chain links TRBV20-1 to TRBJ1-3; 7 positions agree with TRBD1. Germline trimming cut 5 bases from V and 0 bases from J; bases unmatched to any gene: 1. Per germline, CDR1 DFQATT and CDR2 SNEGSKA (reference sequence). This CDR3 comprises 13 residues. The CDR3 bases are TGCAGTGCTTGGGACAGCTCTGGAAACACCATATATTTT. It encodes CSAWDSSGNTIYF.

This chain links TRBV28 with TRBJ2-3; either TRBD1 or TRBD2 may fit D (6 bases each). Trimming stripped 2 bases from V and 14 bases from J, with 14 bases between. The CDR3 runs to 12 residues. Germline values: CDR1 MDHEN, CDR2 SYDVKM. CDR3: CASSLRGGLRYF. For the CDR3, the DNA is TGTGCCAGCAGTTTACGTGGGGGGCTCAGGTATTTT. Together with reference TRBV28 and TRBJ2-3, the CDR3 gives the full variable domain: DVKVTQSSRYLVKRTGEKVFLECVQDMDHENMFWYRQDPGLGLRLIYFSYDVKMKEKGDIPEGYSVSREKKERFSLILESASTNQTSMYLCASSLRGGLRYFGPGTRLTVL.

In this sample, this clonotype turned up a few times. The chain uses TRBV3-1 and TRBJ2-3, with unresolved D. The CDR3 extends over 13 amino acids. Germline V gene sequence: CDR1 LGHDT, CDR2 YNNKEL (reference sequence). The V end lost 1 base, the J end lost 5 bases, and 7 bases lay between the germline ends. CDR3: CASSQVDGDTQYF. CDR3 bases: TGTGCCAGCAGCCAAGTGGACGGAGATACGCAGTATTTT.

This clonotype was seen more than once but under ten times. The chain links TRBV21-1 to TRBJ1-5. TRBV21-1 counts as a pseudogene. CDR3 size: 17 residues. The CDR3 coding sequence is TGTGCCCCAGTTAACGGGAATCGCATTCATGAGAATCAGCCCCAGCATTTT. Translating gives CAPVNGNRIHENQPQHF.

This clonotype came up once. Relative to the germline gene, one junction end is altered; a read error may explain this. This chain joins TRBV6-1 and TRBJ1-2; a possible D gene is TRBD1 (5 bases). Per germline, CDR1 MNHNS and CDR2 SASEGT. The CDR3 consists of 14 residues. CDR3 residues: CASREAGTGHGYTF. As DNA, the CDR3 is TGTGCCAGCAGGGAAGCCGGGACGGGCCACGGCTACACCTTC.

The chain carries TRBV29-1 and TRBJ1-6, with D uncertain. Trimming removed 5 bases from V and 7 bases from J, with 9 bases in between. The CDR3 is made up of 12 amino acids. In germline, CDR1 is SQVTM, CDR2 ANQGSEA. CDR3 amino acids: CSVRAANSPLHF. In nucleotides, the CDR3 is TGCAGCGTTCGGGCAGCCAATTCACCCCTCCACTTT.

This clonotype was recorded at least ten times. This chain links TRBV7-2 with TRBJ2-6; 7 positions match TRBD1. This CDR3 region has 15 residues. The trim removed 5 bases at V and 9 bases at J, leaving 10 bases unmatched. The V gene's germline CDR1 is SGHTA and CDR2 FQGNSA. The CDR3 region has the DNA TGTGCCAGCAGCCCGGGGACAGAATATTTCAACGTCCTGACTTTC. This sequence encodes CASSPGTEYFNVLTF. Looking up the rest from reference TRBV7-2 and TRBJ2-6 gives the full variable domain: GAGVSQSPSNKVTEKGKDVELRCDPISGHTALYWYRQSLGQGLEFLIYFQGNSAPDKSGLPSDRFSAERTGGSVSTLTIQRTQQEDSAVYLCASSPGTEYFNVLTFGAGSRLTVL.

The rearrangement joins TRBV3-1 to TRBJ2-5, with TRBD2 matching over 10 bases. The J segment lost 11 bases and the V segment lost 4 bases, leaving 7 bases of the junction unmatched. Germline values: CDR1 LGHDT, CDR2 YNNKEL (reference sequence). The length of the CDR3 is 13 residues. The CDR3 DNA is TGTGCCAGCAGCCGAGAGATACTAGCGGGGCAGTACTTC. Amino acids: CASSREILAGQYF.

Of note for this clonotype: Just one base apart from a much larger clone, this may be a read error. This CDR3 reads CASSGRGGGMNTGAFF. The DNA for the CDR3 is TGTGCCAGCAGCGGGAGAGGGGGTGGGATGAACACTGGAGCTTTCTTT. J is TRBJ1-1 and V is TRBV9; D perhaps matches TRBD1 (6 bases). The CDR3 is made up of 16 amino acids. The V gene's germline CDR1 is SGDLS and CDR2 YYNGEE. The variable domain in full, completed from reference TRBV9 and TRBJ1-1, reads DSGVTQTPKHLITATGQRVTLRCSPRSGDLSVYWYQQSLDQGLQFLIQYYNGEERAKGNILERFSAQQFPDLHSELNLSSLELGDSALYFCASSGRGGGMNTGAFFGQGTRLTVV.

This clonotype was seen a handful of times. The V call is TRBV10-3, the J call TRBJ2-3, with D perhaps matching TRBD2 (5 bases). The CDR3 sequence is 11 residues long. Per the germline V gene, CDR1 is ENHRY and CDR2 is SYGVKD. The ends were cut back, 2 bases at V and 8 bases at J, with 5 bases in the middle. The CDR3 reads CAISEAGTQYF. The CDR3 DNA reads TGTGCCATCAGTGAGGCGGGTACGCAGTATTTT.

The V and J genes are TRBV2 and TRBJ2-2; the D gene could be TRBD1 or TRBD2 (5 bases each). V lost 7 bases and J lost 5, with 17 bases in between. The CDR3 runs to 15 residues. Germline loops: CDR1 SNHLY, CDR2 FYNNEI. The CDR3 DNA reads TGTGCCAGCAAAAAGGAGGCAGGGCTTACCGGGGAGCTGTTTTTT. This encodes CASKKEAGLTGELFF.

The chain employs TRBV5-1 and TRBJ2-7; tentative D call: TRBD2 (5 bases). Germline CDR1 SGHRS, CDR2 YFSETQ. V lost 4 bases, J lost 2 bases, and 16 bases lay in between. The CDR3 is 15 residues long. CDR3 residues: CASSPTSGLAYEQYF. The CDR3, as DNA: TGCGCCAGCAGCCCGACCTCAGGACTTGCCTACGAGCAGTACTTC.

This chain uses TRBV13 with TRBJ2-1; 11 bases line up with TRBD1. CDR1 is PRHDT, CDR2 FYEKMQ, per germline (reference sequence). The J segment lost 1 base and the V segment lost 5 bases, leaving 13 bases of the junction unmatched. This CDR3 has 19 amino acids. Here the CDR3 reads CASSRRTGGFLGSYNEQFF. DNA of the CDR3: TGTGCCAGCAGCCGTCGGACAGGGGGCTTTTTAGGATCCTACAATGAGCAGTTCTTC.

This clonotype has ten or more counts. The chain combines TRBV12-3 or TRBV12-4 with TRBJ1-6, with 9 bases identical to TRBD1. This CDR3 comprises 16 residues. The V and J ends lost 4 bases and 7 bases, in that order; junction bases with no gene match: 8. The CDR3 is CASSSLLGQGNSPLHF. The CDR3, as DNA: TGTGCCAGCAGTTCGCTCCTGGGACAGGGAAATTCACCCCTCCACTTT.

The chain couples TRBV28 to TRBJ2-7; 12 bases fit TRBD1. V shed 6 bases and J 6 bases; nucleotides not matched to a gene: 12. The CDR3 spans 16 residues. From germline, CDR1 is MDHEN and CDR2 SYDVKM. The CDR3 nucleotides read TGTGCCAGCAGACCTACCGGGACAGGGGGCTCCGGCGAGCAGTACTTC. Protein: CASRPTGTGGSGEQYF.

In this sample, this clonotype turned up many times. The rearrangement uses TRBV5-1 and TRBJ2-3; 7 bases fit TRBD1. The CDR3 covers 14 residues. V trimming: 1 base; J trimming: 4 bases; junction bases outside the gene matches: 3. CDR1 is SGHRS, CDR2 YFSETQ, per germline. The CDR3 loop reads CASSLNRGADTQYF. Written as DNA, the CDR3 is TGCGCCAGCAGCTTGAACAGGGGCGCAGATACGCAGTATTTT.

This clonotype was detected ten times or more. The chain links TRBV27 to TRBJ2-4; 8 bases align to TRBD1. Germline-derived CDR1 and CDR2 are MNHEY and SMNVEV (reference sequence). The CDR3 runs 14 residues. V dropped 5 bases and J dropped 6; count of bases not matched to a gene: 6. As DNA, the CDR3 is TGTGCCAGCAGTCGATCAGGGGGCGCAAACATTCAGTACTTC. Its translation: CASSRSGGANIQYF.